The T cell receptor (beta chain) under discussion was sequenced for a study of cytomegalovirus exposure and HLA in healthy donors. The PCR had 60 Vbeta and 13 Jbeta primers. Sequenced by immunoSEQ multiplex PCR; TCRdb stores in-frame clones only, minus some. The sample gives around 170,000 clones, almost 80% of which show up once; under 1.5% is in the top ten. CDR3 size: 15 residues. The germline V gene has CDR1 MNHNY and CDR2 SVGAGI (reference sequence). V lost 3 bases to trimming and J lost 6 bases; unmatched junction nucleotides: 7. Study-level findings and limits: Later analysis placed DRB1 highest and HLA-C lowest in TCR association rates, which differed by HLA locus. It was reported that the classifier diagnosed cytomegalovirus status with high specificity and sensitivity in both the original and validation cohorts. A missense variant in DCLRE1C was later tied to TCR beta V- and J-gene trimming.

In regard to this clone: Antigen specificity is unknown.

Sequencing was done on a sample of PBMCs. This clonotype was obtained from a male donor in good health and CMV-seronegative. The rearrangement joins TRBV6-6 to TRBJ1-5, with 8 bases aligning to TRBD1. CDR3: CASSYPDREGQPQHF. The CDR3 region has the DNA TGTGCCAGCAGTTATCCGGACAGGGAGGGTCAGCCCCAGCATTTT.